Listed here are 21 T cell receptor beta chains from one sample, sequenced in a study of T-cell memory formation after mild COVID-19. MiXCR, run by TCRdb on the 5' RACE reads, gives a single entry per CDR3 protein. The profile shows under 700,000 distinct CDR3 sequences, about 20% of them singletons. Sequenced material: PBMCs or a T cell subset sorted from them (not recorded which). Receptor source: an adult woman who had mild COVID-19 (a few samples of this study predate the infection). Cell type and time point are not known.

This clonotype has ten or more counts. The chain employs TRBV6-6 and TRBJ2-7; no firm D call. CDR3 length equals 12 residues. Between the trimmed V and J ends, which lost 4 bases and 4 bases, there was a span of 8 bases. Germline lookup yields CDR1 MNHNY and CDR2 SVGAGI (reference sequence). DNA of the CDR3: TGTGCCAGCAGTTTTGAGTCGTACGAGCAGTACTTC. It is translated as CASSFESYEQYF.

This clonotype appeared many times. The chain is built from TRBV7-2 and TRBJ2-5; a weak D match, TRBD1 (5 bases). This CDR3 spans 13 amino acids. V was cut by 1 base and J by 2 bases, with 5 bases left in between. Germline CDR1 SGHTA, CDR2 FQGNSA. The CDR3 region has the DNA TGTGCCAGCAGCTTAGGACAGCAAGAGACCCAGTACTTC. It yields the protein CASSLGQQETQYF.

This clonotype showed up just a few times. The chain has TRBV7-9 and TRBJ2-7; 9 bases line up with TRBD1. CDR1 and CDR2 (germline): SEHNR, FQNEAQ (reference sequence). The CDR3 loop spans 15 amino acids. V was clipped by 5 bases and J by 3 bases; unmatched bases: 8. Here the CDR3 DNA reads TGTGCCAGCAGCGCCTCGGGACAGGGTTACTACGAGCAGTACTTC. Translating it yields CASSASGQGYYEQYF.

This rearrangement joins TRBV18 to TRBJ1-2; weak D call: TRBD1 (5 bases). V shed 2 bases and J shed 8 bases, with 12 bases lying between them. CDR1 is KGHSH and CDR2 is LQKENI in the germline V gene. The CDR3 runs 13 residues. The CDR3 region has the DNA TGTGCCAGCTCACCAGGCAGGGAAGAAGGCTACACCTTC. Protein sequence: CASSPGREEGYTF.

The chain uses TRBV28 and TRBJ1-5; TRBD1 might be the D (5 bases). This CDR3 spans 14 amino acids. CDR1 and CDR2 from the germline V gene are MDHEN and SYDVKM. Between the trimmed V and J ends, which lost 6 bases and 2 bases, there was a span of 11 bases. This CDR3 is CASRSFRGNQPQHF. CDR3 coding DNA: TGTGCCAGCAGGTCCTTCAGGGGCAATCAGCCCCAGCATTTT.

The chain combines TRBV7-2 with TRBJ2-5; 7 bases fit TRBD1. V shed 5 bases and J 5 bases; nucleotides not matched to a gene: 11. The CDR3 sequence is 15 residues long. Germline CDR1 and CDR2: SGHTA and FQGNSA. DNA of the CDR3: TGTGCCAGCAGCCGAAGGACAGGAGTGTGGGAGACCCAGTACTTC. This gives the protein CASSRRTGVWETQYF.

This clonotype was seen more than once but under ten times. V is TRBV4-1 and J is TRBJ2-7; 10 bases agree with TRBD2. The germline V gene has CDR1 MGHRA and CDR2 YSYEKL. Trimming at V came to 0 bases and at J to 3 bases, leaving 14 bases not matched to a gene. The CDR3 is 19 residues long. CDR3 sequence (DNA): TGCGCCAGCAGCCAAGAAGCCCCTCCCCTAGCGGGGGTGAACTACGAGCAGTACTTC. This sequence encodes CASSQEAPPLAGVNYEQYF.

The chain links TRBV27 to TRBJ1-2; TRBD1 is a possible D gene (5 bases). In germline, CDR1 is MNHEY, CDR2 SMNVEV (reference sequence). There are 14 residues in the CDR3. V dropped 3 bases and J dropped 4 bases, with 12 bases sitting between them. The CDR3 sequence: CASSLAGRTYGYTF. The CDR3 bases are TGTGCCAGCAGTTTGGCAGGGCGTACCTATGGCTACACCTTC.

This chain connects TRBV7-9 to TRBJ2-2; D gene unclear. Germline values: CDR1 SEHNR, CDR2 FQNEAQ (reference sequence). The CDR3 covers 15 residues. V was clipped by 3 bases and J by 3 bases, with 11 bases between them. Written as DNA, the CDR3 is TGTGCCAGCAGCTTTATGGGGTACGACACCGGGGAGCTGTTTTTT. Its protein is CASSFMGYDTGELFF.

This clonotype was recorded a few times. The V gene is TRBV7-2, the J gene TRBJ2-2, with D perhaps matching TRBD1 (5 bases). Germline V gene lookup returns CDR1 SGHTA and CDR2 FQGNSA. This CDR3 spans 15 amino acids. Trimming took 1 base from V and 4 from J, leaving 10 bases between them. Here the CDR3 reads CASSLGQTITGELFF. CDR3 bases: TGTGCCAGCAGCTTAGGACAGACAATCACCGGGGAGCTGTTTTTT.

This clonotype turned up a few times. J is TRBJ2-3 and V is TRBV7-2; D is tentatively TRBD1 or TRBD2 (6 bases each). The CDR3 has 13 amino acids. CDR1 is SGHTA and CDR2 is FQGNSA in the germline V gene. Trimming stripped 6 bases from V and 6 bases from J, with 13 bases between. The CDR3 here is CASSQGRMDTQYF. CDR3 coding DNA: TGTGCCAGCAGTCAGGGGAGGATGGATACGCAGTATTTT.

V gene TRBV6-5 combines with J gene TRBJ1-2, with unresolved D. The CDR3 has 16 amino acids. Trimming took off 6 bases at V and 5 bases at J, with 22 bases between the two ends. Germline V gene data show CDR1 as MNHEY and CDR2 as SVGAGI. Here the CDR3 DNA reads TGTGCCAGCAGCCCTTTGGGAGGCTTTTCTTTTTATGGCTACACCTTC. Encoded protein: CASSPLGGFSFYGYTF.

This clonotype was recorded a few times. J is TRBJ1-2 and V is TRBV12-3 or TRBV12-4, with D tentatively TRBD1 (6 bases). V lost 3 bases, J lost 4 bases, and 9 bases lay in between. CDR3 size: 13 residues. The CDR3 DNA reads as TGTGCCAGCAGTTTGGTACAGGGCTATGGCTACACCTTC. This sequence encodes CASSLVQGYGYTF.

The sample holds many counts of this clonotype. The chain recombines TRBV6-5 with TRBJ2-3, with D unresolved. Trimming cost V 2 bases and J 0 bases, with 6 bases left between them. CDR1 and CDR2 (germline): MNHEY, SVGAGI. CDR3 length: 14 residues. CDR3 sequence (DNA): TGTGCCAGCAGTTACGGGTCAAGCACAGATACGCAGTATTTT. Protein product: CASSYGSSTDTQYF.

V and J are TRBV6-1 and TRBJ1-1; weak D call: TRBD1 (6 bases). V dropped 3 bases and J dropped 0 bases, with 17 bases sitting between them. This CDR3 spans 17 amino acids. Per the germline V gene, CDR1 is MNHNS and CDR2 is SASEGT. As DNA, the CDR3 is TGTGCCAGCAGTGACCCACCGGGGGGGGCGATGAACACTGAAGCTTTCTTT. It yields the protein CASSDPPGGAMNTEAFF.

The gene calls are TRBV24-1 and TRBJ2-3; 7 nucleotides line up with TRBD1. CDR1 and CDR2 from the germline V gene are KGHDR and SFDVKD. This CDR3 is 14 amino acids long. V trimming: 5 bases; J trimming: 3 bases; junction bases outside the gene matches: 4. For the CDR3, the DNA is TGTGCCACCAGTGGGACAGGCGGAACAGATACGCAGTATTTT. It is translated as CATSGTGGTDTQYF.

This clonotype has a handful of counts. The chain carries TRBV29-1 and TRBJ2-1; 9 bases are shared with TRBD1. The trim removed 7 bases at V and 8 bases at J, leaving 15 bases unmatched. This CDR3 comprises 15 residues. CDR1 is SQVTM and CDR2 is ANQGSEA in the germline V gene. The CDR3 protein is CSASIHGQGLHEQFF. As DNA, the CDR3 is TGCAGCGCCTCAATTCACGGACAGGGGCTCCATGAGCAGTTCTTC.

V usage is TRBV7-2 and J usage is TRBJ1-6; D is ambiguous. V lost 6 bases and J 2 bases, leaving 5 bases between the germline ends. Germline V gene data show CDR1 as SGHTA and CDR2 as FQGNSA. This CDR3 is 13 amino acids long. The CDR3 nucleotides read TGTGCCAGCAGTCGGACCTATAATTCACCCCTCCACTTT. As protein: CASSRTYNSPLHF. The variable domain in full, completed from reference TRBV7-2 and TRBJ1-6, reads GAGVSQSPSNKVTEKGKDVELRCDPISGHTALYWYRQSLGQGLEFLIYFQGNSAPDKSGLPSDRFSAERTGGSVSTLTIQRTQQEDSAVYLCASSRTYNSPLHFGNGTRLTVT.

The chain carries TRBV11-2 and TRBJ2-1; D unresolved. V was trimmed by 0 bases and J by 1 base, leaving 13 bases between them. The germline gives CDR1 SGHAT, CDR2 FQNNGV. This CDR3 comprises 17 residues. The DNA of the CDR3 is TGTGCCAGCAGCTTAGATCTGGCGGTTTCATCCTACAATGAGCAGTTCTTC. It is translated as CASSLDLAVSSYNEQFF.

The chain links TRBV7-9 to TRBJ2-1; 11 bases align to TRBD2. Germline trimming cut 3 bases from V and 4 bases from J; bases unmatched to any gene: 11. Germline V gene sequence: CDR1 SEHNR, CDR2 FQNEAQ (reference sequence). The CDR3 consists of 18 residues. CDR3 loop: CASSFISRLAGTYNEQFF. CDR3 DNA: TGTGCCAGCAGCTTTATCTCCAGACTAGCGGGGACTTACAATGAGCAGTTCTTC.

The rearrangement links TRBV19 to TRBJ1-2; 10 bases line up with TRBD1. The CDR3 spans 18 residues. Unmatched junction bases numbered 12, after V lost 0 bases and J lost 5 bases. Per the germline V gene, CDR1 is LNHDA and CDR2 is SQIVND (reference sequence). CDR3 sequence (DNA): TGTGCCAGTAGTATAGACCCCCCGGGGACAGGGGTAACTTATGGCTACACCTTC. Its translation is CASSIDPPGTGVTYGYTF. Using reference TRBV19 and TRBJ1-2 for the parts outside the CDR3, the full variable domain is DGGITQSPKYLFRKEGQNVTLSCEQNLNHDAMYWYRQDPGQGLRLIYYSQIVNDFQKGDIAEGYSVSREKKESFPLTVTSAQKNPTAFYLCASSIDPPGTGVTYGYTFGSGTRLTVV.